One and the same sample provided the 8 T cell receptor beta chains below, sequenced in a study of yellow fever vaccine responses in identical twins. TCRdb used MiXCR to reprocess the RT-PCR reads, holding one entry per CDR3 protein. Here the sample spans approximately 540 distinct CDR3 sequences, 65% to 90% being singletons. Here the sequenced sample was T cells from blood (PBMCs), unsorted or a sorted subset (not recorded which), taken before or after yellow fever vaccination (not recorded which). Receptors originate from a woman under 30 who received the yellow fever vaccine.

The genes are TRBV7-3 and TRBJ2-1; TRBD1 agrees at 7 bases. With 0 bases clipped from V and 7 bases from J, the junction kept 6 bases outside the gene matches. The CDR3 is made up of 15 amino acids. The germline V gene has CDR1 SGHTA and CDR2 FQGTGA. CDR3: CASSLTPQGMNEQFF. For the CDR3, the DNA is TGTGCCAGCAGCTTAACGCCACAGGGGATGAATGAGCAGTTCTTC. The full variable domain, its missing parts supplied by reference TRBV7-3 and TRBJ2-1, is GAGVSQTPSNKVTEKGKYVELRCDPISGHTALYWYRQSLGQGPEFLIYFQGTGAADDSGLPNDRFFAVRPEGSVSTLKIQRTERGDSAVYLCASSLTPQGMNEQFFGPGTRLTVL.

V gene TRBV5-1 combines with J gene TRBJ2-5, with D possibly TRBD2 on 6 matching bases. V was trimmed by 1 base and J by 5 bases, leaving 18 bases between them. CDR1 is SGHRS and CDR2 is YFSETQ in the germline V gene. The CDR3 length is 16 residues. CDR3 sequence reads: CASSLWEVEIGETQYF. CDR3 coding DNA: TGCGCCAGCAGCTTGTGGGAGGTGGAAATAGGGGAGACCCAGTACTTC.

This CDR3 reads CATSPTDFGNTEAFF. The CDR3 DNA reads TGTGCCACCAGCCCCACCGATTTCGGGAACACTGAAGCTTTCTTT. The gene calls are TRBV15 and TRBJ1-1; no definite D call. The CDR3 has 15 amino acids. The germline V gene encodes CDR1 LNHNV and CDR2 YYDKDF (reference sequence). V lost 5 bases, J lost 1 base, and 14 bases lay in between.

J is TRBJ2-1 and V is TRBV5-1; D is ambiguous. This CDR3 spans 13 amino acids. CDR1 SGHRS and CDR2 YFSETQ come from the germline V gene. V was shortened by 4 bases and J by 10 bases, with 15 bases between the two germline ends. The CDR3 region has the DNA TGCGCCAGCAGCCTCTATATGGGTTCGGAGCAGTTCTTC. This sequence encodes CASSLYMGSEQFF.

The chain carries TRBV11-2 and TRBJ2-3; D not resolved. V lost 2 bases and J 3 bases, leaving 3 bases between the germline ends. There are 12 residues in the CDR3. CDR1 is SGHAT, CDR2 FQNNGV, per germline. The CDR3 coding sequence is TGTGCCAGCAGCTTATGGACAGATACGCAGTATTTT. The encoded protein is CASSLWTDTQYF.

This clonotype was counted only a few times. The CDR3 region is CAIRRGQDEYGYTF. In DNA, the CDR3 is TGTGCCATCAGGCGGGGACAGGACGAGTATGGCTACACCTTC. The chain combines TRBV10-3 with TRBJ1-2; 8 bases align to TRBD1. The CDR3 runs to 14 residues. Unmatched junction bases numbered 8, after V lost 6 bases and J lost 5 bases. Germline V gene lookup returns CDR1 ENHRY and CDR2 SYGVKD.

This chain uses TRBV5-5 with TRBJ2-3; a weak D match, TRBD1 (6 bases). CDR3 length: 14 residues. Trimming removed 4 bases from V and 4 bases from J, with 13 bases in between. CDR1 is SGHKS, CDR2 YYEKEE, per germline (reference sequence). CDR3 sequence reads: CASSLRDTSDTQYF. The CDR3 nucleotides read TGTGCCAGCAGCCTTCGGGACACATCAGATACGCAGTATTTT.

The V call is TRBV11-1, the J call TRBJ2-3; 12 bases are shared with TRBD2. Losses at the gene ends were 5 bases for V and 2 bases for J; bases not matched to a gene: 2. The germline V gene encodes CDR1 SGHAT and CDR2 FQDESV (reference sequence). The CDR3 is 15 amino acids. CDR3 bases: TGTGCCAGCAGCAGGACTAGCGGGACCACAGATACGCAGTATTTT. It specifies CASSRTSGTTDTQYF.